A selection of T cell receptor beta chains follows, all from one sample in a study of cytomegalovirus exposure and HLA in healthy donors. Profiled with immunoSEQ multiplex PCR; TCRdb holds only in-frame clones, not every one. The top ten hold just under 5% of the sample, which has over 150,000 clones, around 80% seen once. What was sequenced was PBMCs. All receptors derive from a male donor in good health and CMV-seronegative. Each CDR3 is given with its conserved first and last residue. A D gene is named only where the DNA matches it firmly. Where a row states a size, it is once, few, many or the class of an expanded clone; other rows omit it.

TGTGCCAGCAGTTACTCTGGACAGACCTACGAGCAGTACTTC	CASSYSGQTYEQYF	NA	NA	TRBV6-5	TRBJ2-7
TGCGCCAGCAGCCTCCAGGGGGCGATCGGTTCACCCCTCCACTTT	CASSLQGAIGSPLHF	NA	TRBD1	TRBV4-3	TRBJ1-6
TGTGCCAGCTCACCACTAAGGTTGCACGACTATTTAGCGGGCTACACCTTC	CASSPLRLHDYLAGYTF	NA	NA	TRBV18	TRBJ1-2
TGTGCCAGTAGTATGCCGGGACTAGGACGCGACGAGCAGTACTTC	CASSMPGLGRDEQYF	NA	TRBD2	TRBV19	TRBJ2-7
TGCGCCAGCAGCCAAGATAACAGGAACTATGGCTACACCTTC	CASSQDNRNYGYTF	once	NA	TRBV4-3	TRBJ1-2
TGTGCCAGCAGTGAAGGTCTAGCGGGAGGGTGGGAGACCCAGTACTTC	CASSEGLAGGWETQYF	once	TRBD2	TRBV6-1	TRBJ2-5
TGTGCCAGCAGTAGCCGACAGGGGCATGACATTCAGTACTTC	CASSSRQGHDIQYF	few	TRBD1	TRBV6-5	TRBJ2-4
TGTGCCAGCGTCACTAGTTCCCCAGATACGCAGTATTTT	CASVTSSPDTQYF	NA	NA	TRBV18	TRBJ2-3
TGTGCCAGCAGTTTAAATCCGACAGGGTTATATGGCTACACCTTC	CASSLNPTGLYGYTF	NA	TRBD1	TRBV27	TRBJ1-2
TGTGCCAGCAGTGAATCGCGGGGTTGGGAGACCCAGTACTTC	CASSESRGWETQYF	NA	NA	TRBV25-1	TRBJ2-5
TGTGCCAGCAGCCAGACAGACTCCTACGAGCAGTACTTC	CASSQTDSYEQYF	few	NA	TRBV6-6	TRBJ2-7
TGTGCCAGCAGTTCCGGACAGGGTGACACTGAAGCTTTCTTT	CASSSGQGDTEAFF	NA	TRBD1	TRBV28	TRBJ1-1
TGTGCCTGGAGTTTTCCACCGGGACTAGCTTTCACCGGGGAGCTGTTTTTT	CAWSFPPGLAFTGELFF	NA	TRBD2	TRBV30	TRBJ2-2
TGTGCCAGCACCGCGGGGCGGAGGGGTGAGCAGTTCTTC	CASTAGRRGEQFF	NA	NA	TRBV27	TRBJ2-1
TGTGCCAGCAGTTTTGCCCTAGCGGGAGGGCAAGAGCAGTACTTC	CASSFALAGGQEQYF	NA	TRBD2	TRBV28	TRBJ2-7
TGTGCCAGCAGTTCCCAGTCGTACGAGCAGTACTTC	CASSSQSYEQYF	NA	NA	TRBV27	TRBJ2-7
TGTGCCAGCAGTGAGGCCAGGGGGGAGTATAACACTGAAGCTTTCTTT	CASSEARGEYNTEAFF	NA	TRBD1	TRBV2	TRBJ1-1
TGTGCCAGCTCACCAGGCAGGGCCTATGGCTACACCTTC	CASSPGRAYGYTF	NA	NA	TRBV18	TRBJ1-2
TGTGCCAGCAGCGTAGGGAGGAACACTGAAGCTTTCTTT	CASSVGRNTEAFF	NA	NA	TRBV11-3	TRBJ1-1
TGTGCCAGCAGCCCCCGGACAGGGGAAAACATTCAGTACTTC	CASSPRTGENIQYF	once	TRBD1	TRBV9	TRBJ2-4
TGTGCCAGCAGTTACTCGTATGAAGGTCAGGGAGGCTACACCTTC	CASSYSYEGQGGYTF	NA	NA	TRBV6-5	TRBJ1-2
TGTGCCAGCAGTGAATATAGAACGGGGTCTGGGGCCAACGTCCTGACTTTC	CASSEYRTGSGANVLTF	NA	NA	TRBV25-1	TRBJ2-6
TGCGCCAGCAGCCAAGATACAGACCCCTACGAGCAGTACTTC	CASSQDTDPYEQYF	NA	NA	TRBV4-1	TRBJ2-7
TGTGCCAGTAGTGGGGGGACAGGGTACTACGAGCAGTACTTC	CASSGGTGYYEQYF	once	TRBD1	TRBV19	TRBJ2-7
TGTGCCAGCAGCCCAAACAGCAATGAGCAGTTCTTC	CASSPNSNEQFF	NA	NA	TRBV13	TRBJ2-1
TGTGCCAGCAGCTTAGTATCACAGGGATTCACAGATACGCAGTATTTT	CASSLVSQGFTDTQYF	NA	NA	TRBV7-2	TRBJ2-3
TGTGCCAGCAGCCCCGAGCGACTTCCCTACGAGCAGTACTTC	CASSPERLPYEQYF	NA	NA	TRBV4-2	TRBJ2-7
TGTGCCAGTCTTCAGAGGCTAGCGGGAGTGGATACGCAGTATTTT	CASLQRLAGVDTQYF	NA	TRBD2	TRBV28	TRBJ2-3
TGCGCCAGCAGTTTAAGGGGAGGCACTGAAGCTTTCTTT	CASSLRGGTEAFF	few	NA	TRBV5-1	TRBJ1-1
TGTGCCAGCAGCCTCAGGGGGCAGAGTTCACCCCTCCACTTT	CASSLRGQSSPLHF	once	TRBD1	TRBV5-6	TRBJ1-6
TGTGCCAGCGCCTCTCTTGGGCGGGGTGTCACTGAAGCTTTCTTT	CASASLGRGVTEAFF	NA	NA	TRBV27	TRBJ1-1
TGCGCCAGCAGCCCAGGCAGGGGGCGAGGGGGAATGTCCTATAATTCACCCCTCCACTTT	CASSPGRGRGGMSYNSPLHF	NA	TRBD1	TRBV4-1	TRBJ1-6
TGCAGCGTGGGACAGGCTCTTTCCTACGAGCAGTACTTC	CSVGQALSYEQYF	once	TRBD1	TRBV29-1	TRBJ2-7
TGTGCCACCAGCAGTGGAAACAGACAGGGGGCCTACAATGAGCAGTTCTTC	CATSSGNRQGAYNEQFF	NA	TRBD1	TRBV15	TRBJ2-1
TGTGCCAGCAGGGTCACGGGTAGCTACACCTTC	CASRVTGSYTF	NA	NA	TRBV5-6	TRBJ1-2
TGTGCCAGTAGTATGGCTGGTAGCCCTAAGATTTTGGAGCAGTACTTC	CASSMAGSPKILEQYF	NA	NA	TRBV19	TRBJ2-7
TGTGCCAGCAGCGTAGGAGGTAGATCTGCAGATACGCAGTATTTT	CASSVGGRSADTQYF	NA	NA	TRBV9	TRBJ2-3
TGTGCCAGCAGCGGACAAACAGGATTTTCTGGAAACACCATATATTTT	CASSGQTGFSGNTIYF	NA	NA	TRBV9	TRBJ1-3
TGTGCCAGTAGTATAGACGCGAAGGGGCCCTCTGGAAACACCATATATTTT	CASSIDAKGPSGNTIYF	NA	NA	TRBV19	TRBJ1-3
TGTGCCTGGACCCCCGGGAGGGATCAGCCCCAGCATTTT	CAWTPGRDQPQHF	NA	NA	TRBV30	TRBJ1-5
TGTGCCAGTAAAGGGATAGGTGGGAGCTCCTACAATGAGCAGTTCTTC	CASKGIGGSSYNEQFF	NA	NA	TRBV19	TRBJ2-1
TGTGCCAGCAGTTTAGGCTCGGGACAGGGAAGGTATGGCTACACCTTC	CASSLGSGQGRYGYTF	NA	TRBD1	TRBV28	TRBJ1-2
TGTGCCAGTCGAAACAGGGGGGTTAGCAATCAGCCCCAGCATTTT	CASRNRGVSNQPQHF	NA	TRBD1	TRBV28	TRBJ1-5
TGTGCCAGCAGCTACACAGGGAACGAGCAGTACTTC	CASSYTGNEQYF	once	NA	TRBV7-2	TRBJ2-7
TGCGCCTCAGGTCGGGGAGGGACGGATGGCTACACCTTC	CASGRGGTDGYTF	NA	NA	TRBV6-5	TRBJ1-2
TGCGCCAGCAGCTTGGTGCAGGGGCGCAGGGACACTGAAGCTTTCTTT	CASSLVQGRRDTEAFF	NA	NA	TRBV5-1	TRBJ1-1
TGTGCCAGCAGTTTATCGGGCAGGGAGGGAAGTCAGCCCCAGCATTTT	CASSLSGREGSQPQHF	few	NA	TRBV27	TRBJ1-5
TGCGCCAGCAGCTTGTTTGGGACAGGGATATTGGACACTGAAGCTTTCTTT	CASSLFGTGILDTEAFF	NA	TRBD1	TRBV5-1	TRBJ1-1
TGTGCCTGGATGCCCAAGCCGGGAGGGGCCGCCGGGGCAACTAATGAAAAACTGTTTTTT	CAWMPKPGGAAGATNEKLFF	NA	NA	TRBV30	TRBJ1-4
TGTGCCAGCAGGAACAGGGGGACAACTAATGAAAAACTGTTTTTT	CASRNRGTTNEKLFF	NA	TRBD1	TRBV28	TRBJ1-4
TGTGCCAGCTCACCGACAGGGTTAGAGCAGTACTTC	CASSPTGLEQYF	NA	TRBD1	TRBV18	TRBJ2-7
TGTGCCAGCAGCCAATCGCGACAGTCCTACGAGCAGTACTTC	CASSQSRQSYEQYF	NA	NA	TRBV16	TRBJ2-7
TGTGCCAGCAGGACCTTAGCGGGGGGCAGATTGTGGCAGTTCTTC	CASRTLAGGRLWQFF	NA	TRBD2	TRBV6-1	TRBJ2-1